Only one count was recorded for the clone carrying this T cell receptor beta chain. The sample belongs to a study of blood T cell repertoires in COVID-19. Study-wide context: Acute-phase and convalescent COVID-19 samples originated in the United States, Italy and Spain.

CDR3 size: 14 residues. The junction had 5 bases not matched to a gene; V was cut back by 6 bases and J by 2 bases. Germline V gives CDR1 SGHRS, CDR2 YFSETQ. Authors' methods: Estimates of nucleated cell counts were drawn from the amplification of reference gene primers. The data were produced by immunoSEQ multiplex PCR, yet TCRdb's version contains in-frame clones alone and is incomplete. V, J and clone size are taken as reported in that table, and D and trimming were inferred from the DNA itself. The table shows roughly 100,000 clones, with approximately 84% occurring only once. The TCR was taken from a man in his 60s with acute or convalescent COVID-19. Sequencing used peripheral blood. This sequence joins TRBV5-1 and TRBJ2-1; TRBD2 agrees at 7 bases. The CDR3 nucleotides read TGCGCCAGCATTGGCGGGGGTCCCTACAATGAGCAGTTCTTC. This gives the protein CASIGGGPYNEQFF.